The entry below describes one T cell receptor beta chain. In its sample, this clonotype was seen many times. It lacks a known antigen. Per-base qualities were not stored, and no clone one base away is much larger. V is trimmed back by 3 bases and J by 13 bases, and the junction contains 9 bases that no gene match accounts for. Spanning cysteine to phenylalanine, the CDR3 consists of 13 amino acids. Only CDR3 DNA is held: 39 bases, read in frame from base 1. Every donor was a healthy Caucasian. Three pairs of female monozygotic twins, all aged about 18 to 29 years, were included in the twin cohort. Positive isolation kits from Invitrogen were used to isolate CD4+ and CD8+ T cell populations. To prepare the library, 5' RACE was applied. This sample was sequenced with an Illumina HiSeq 2000. Template switching added a universal primer binding site, and the final cDNA carried a unique molecular identifier that allowed TCR cDNA molecules to be counted accurately. Specific primers in the conserved constant-segment region were used to synthesize first-strand cDNA for the TCR alpha and beta chains. To control for contamination, each cDNA library was double barcoded with a SMART-Mk sample barcode plus Illumina barcodes. Two successive PCR steps introduced TruSeq adapter sequences along with Illumina sample barcodes. The Illumina HiSeq platform was used with custom primers to sequence TCR alpha and beta cDNA libraries. The study's own analysis went as follows. Raw reads were processed with MiGEC to extract unique molecular identifiers, and MiXCR was used to determine CDR3 positions. For each individual, recombination models were inferred using an EM algorithm with the repgenHMM and IGoR tools. Shared clonotype analysis was performed with the tcR package in R, normalizing sharing by the product of cloneset sizes. To study raw recombination without the effects of thymic and clonal selection, out-of-frame nonproductive sequences were analyzed. TCRdb redid the processing of the public reads, applying fastp at Q25 and MiXCR, and retained in-frame beta chains. Rows merge per CDR3 protein into single entries with the most common DNA and genes. The V and J calls here are based on TCRdb, not the publication. The sample yields about 200,000 distinct CDR3 sequences; around 6.5% were counted once. The ten top clones hold more than 12% of the sample.

The record originates from a study of identical twins (dated by TCRdb to the mid-2010s). Regarding the research as a whole: To test whether fetal clonotypes persist, this study deep-sequenced TCR alpha and beta repertoires from monozygotic twins, from unrelated adults of various ages, and from cord blood. To rule out contamination, the twin experiments were replicated at different times with different library preparation protocols. The paper's findings and limits, for the study overall: Fewer insertions were carried by abundant cord blood beta clonotypes; a weaker similar trend was observed in young adult naive repertoires, while no such trend was observed in memory repertoires. A weaker excess of twin sharing was found in beta out-of-frame sequences because the signal-to-noise ratio was lowered by fewer shared sequences. Compared with coincidental sharing between unrelated individuals, out-of-frame TCR alpha sequences shared between twins showed an excess of sequences with low generation probability. Invariant T cells such as MAIT and iNKT could partly confound zero-insertion analyses, though diverse VJ usage argued against this for most clonotypes. Because the same donors could not be followed over many years, the conclusions depended on cross-sectional statistical analysis. Recombination models systematically underestimated out-of-frame TCR alpha sharing in monozygotic twins but agreed with sharing between unrelated individuals.

These data also featured in a second study, about T cells expressing NK-cell markers. As the second study states: Three sorted T-cell subsets (CD3+CD56+NKG2C+, CD3+CD56+NKG2C- and CD3+CD56-NKG2C+) from roughly eight donors had their TCR beta-chain repertoires profiled. Seven of the eight sequenced donors were HCMV-seropositive and one was HCMV-seronegative. To restrict sorting to alphabetaTCR-expressing T cells, an anti-gammadeltaTCR antibody was added in several experiments. In roughly six donors, the dominant CD3+CD56+NKG2C+ clonotypes ranked among the top 10 CD8+ clonotypes, making up about 1.0-7.5% of CD8+ T cells. Those dominant clonotypes were again the most abundant among CD3+CD56-NKG2C+ cells in four donors, at roughly 25-60.1%. It remained unclear whether the expanded NKG2C-expressing T cell clones were specific for HCMV antigens. The eight sequenced donors were randomly selected healthy volunteers, three men and five women. HCMV serostatus was determined by detecting HCMV-specific IgG in serum with a commercial ELISA kit. Reads were demultiplexed and grouped by UMI with MIGEC, and clonotypes were assembled and quantified with MiTCR. To exclude erroneous sequences, any TCR cDNA sequence not supported by at least two reads was discarded. Downstream repertoire analysis used the tcR package, and clonotypes were matched across fractions by CDR3 nucleotide sequence plus V segment. Antigen specificity was annotated against VDJdb with VDJmatch, allowing one amino acid substitution in CDR3.

The chain is assembled from TRBV12-3 or TRBV12-4 and TRBJ2-7, with 10 junctional bases fitting TRBD1. This TCR derives from a young woman in good health. The specimen was CD8+ T cells sorted from blood. This receptor has the CDR3 CASSFLTGGVRYF. The DNA is TGTGCCAGCAGTTTTTTGACAGGGGGCGTGAGATACTTC.